This T cell receptor beta chain was recorded in a study of blood T cell repertoires in COVID-19 (TCRdb year 2020). About the study as a whole: The collaborator samples originated in the United States, Italy and Spain and spanned the acute and convalescent phases of COVID-19. The material from the prospective study consisted of cDNA or gDNA derived from T cells, B-cell-depleted T cells, or PBMCs. Sample metadata almost always included a de-identified subject ID, COVID-19 status, age in years and sex. Where available, HLA class I and class II types were taken from metadata supplied by the sample provider and were not determined by assay-based typing. The repertoires were made available in a free public database intended to serve as a resource for research on the immune response to SARS-CoV-2. Deeply sampled blood TCRbeta repertoires from subjects exposed to, actively infected with, or recovered from COVID-19 were included in the dataset. Samples came from the ongoing ImmuneRACE study (first 160 participants) plus 1,254 subjects from 6 global collaborators.

At the junction V is shortened by 1 base and J by 5 bases, with 8 bases in between. According to the germline V gene, CDR1 reads MDHEN and CDR2 reads SYDVKM. The CDR3, from cysteine to phenylalanine, totals 13 residues. The read is trimmed to its CDR3 DNA, 39 bases read in frame from base 1. What the study reported, not specific to this receptor: How much clinical and demographic metadata was included differed by source and by participant, and the metadata was provided uncurated.

Comments on this clone: Its cognate antigen has yet to be identified. The input lacks base qualities; no much larger clone sits a single base away.

Participants in the prospective study were enrolled through a virtual design, were aged roughly 18 to 90 years, and lived in roughly 25 United States geographic areas. To assign participants to cohorts, the prospective study relied on clinical history that participants themselves reported in a screening survey and a study questionnaire. For ImmuneRACE Cohort 3, a participant was defined as recovered based on two consecutive negative NP/OP PCR tests, clearance by a healthcare professional, or resolution of symptoms. Mobile phlebotomists in the prospective study collected whole blood, serum and a nasopharyngeal or oropharyngeal swab from every participant. Over a roughly 2-month period, participants in the prospective study had the option of providing additional blood draws and questionnaires. Prospective study blood samples were shipped either frozen or at room temperature before DNA extraction.

TCRbeta CDR3 regions were amplified from genomic DNA using the immunoSEQ Assay, a bias-controlled multiplex PCR. From the authors' description of their analysis: Within the assay, amplification of reference gene primers was used to estimate how many nucleated cells each sample contained. Sequence reads were collapsed and filtered to measure the absolute abundance of every unique TCRbeta CDR3 rearrangement. Productive Simpson clonality was computed per sample as the square root of Simpson's diversity index over productive rearrangements. TCRdb limited this immuneACCESS table to in-frame rearrangements with V and J called. A share of clones is missing; checked studies link under half to unresolved V genes, and the rest is unexplained. From that table come the V and J calls and clone size; the DNA was used to work out D and trimming. Across this sample there are hundreds of thousands of clones, with more than 75% seen only once. The ten largest make up roughly 2.5% of the sample.

The origin of this receptor is a man between 60 and 75 years old who had recovered from COVID-19. Sequenced sample: PBMCs or T cells enriched from blood (not recorded which). The chain is assembled from TRBV28 and TRBJ1-2, with no confident D gene call. The CDR3 corresponds to CASSLFRGYGYTF. DNA sequence: TGTGCCAGCAGTTTATTTCGCGGGTATGGCTACACCTTC.